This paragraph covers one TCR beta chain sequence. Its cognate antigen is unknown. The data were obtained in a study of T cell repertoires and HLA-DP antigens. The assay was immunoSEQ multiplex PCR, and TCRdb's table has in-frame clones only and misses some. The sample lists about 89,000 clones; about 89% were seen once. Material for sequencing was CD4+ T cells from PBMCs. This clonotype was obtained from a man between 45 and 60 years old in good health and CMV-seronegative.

The CDR3 DNA sequence: TGTGCCGCTCAGGGAACTTACTCTGGAAACACCATATATTTT. Translating gives CAAQGTYSGNTIYF. This chain joins TRBV30 and TRBJ1-3; possibly TRBD1 for D (5 bases). CDR1 is GTSNPN and CDR2 is SVGIG in the germline V gene (reference sequence). Trimming left V 8 bases short and J 0 bases short, with 14 bases between. The CDR3 consists of 14 residues.